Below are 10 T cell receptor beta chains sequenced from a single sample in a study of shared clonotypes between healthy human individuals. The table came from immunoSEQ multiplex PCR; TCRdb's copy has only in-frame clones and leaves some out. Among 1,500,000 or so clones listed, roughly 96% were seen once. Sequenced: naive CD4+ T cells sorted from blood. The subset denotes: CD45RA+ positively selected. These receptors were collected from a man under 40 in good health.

CDR3 nucleotides: TGTGCCAGCAGCGTAAAAGGAGGGGGCTTCGACGAGCAGTACTTC. This translates into CASSVKGGGFDEQYF. The chain combines TRBV9 with TRBJ2-7; tentatively, D is TRBD1 (7 bases). CDR1 is SGDLS and CDR2 is YYNGEE in the germline V gene. The CDR3 is 15 residues long. V shed 1 base and J shed 5 bases, with 16 bases lying between them.

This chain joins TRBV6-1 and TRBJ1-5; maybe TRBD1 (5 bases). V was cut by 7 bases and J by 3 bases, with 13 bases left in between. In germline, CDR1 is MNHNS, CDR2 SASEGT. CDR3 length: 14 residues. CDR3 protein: CASISTGPNQPQHF. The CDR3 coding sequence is TGTGCCAGCATTTCAACAGGCCCCAATCAGCCCCAGCATTTT.

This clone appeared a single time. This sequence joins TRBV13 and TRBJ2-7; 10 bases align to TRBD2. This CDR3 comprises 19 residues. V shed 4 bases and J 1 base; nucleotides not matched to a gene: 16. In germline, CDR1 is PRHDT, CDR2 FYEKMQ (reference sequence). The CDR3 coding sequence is TGTGCCAGCAGCTATTCGTTTGAGGCTAGCGGGAGAAGGTCCTACGAGCAGTACTTC. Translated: CASSYSFEASGRRSYEQYF.

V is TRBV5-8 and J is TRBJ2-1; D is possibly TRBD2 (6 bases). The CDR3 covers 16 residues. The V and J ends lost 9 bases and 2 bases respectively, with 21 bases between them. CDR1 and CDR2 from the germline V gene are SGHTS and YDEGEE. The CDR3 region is CATTPWTGLPYNEQFF. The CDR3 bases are TGTGCCACCACCCCCTGGACGGGACTTCCCTACAATGAGCAGTTCTTC.

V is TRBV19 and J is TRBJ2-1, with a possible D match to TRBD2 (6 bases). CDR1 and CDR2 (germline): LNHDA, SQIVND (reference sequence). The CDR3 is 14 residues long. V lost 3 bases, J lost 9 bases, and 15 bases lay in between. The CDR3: CASSMQLAGREQFF. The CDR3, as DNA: TGTGCCAGTAGTATGCAACTAGCAGGACGTGAGCAGTTCTTC.

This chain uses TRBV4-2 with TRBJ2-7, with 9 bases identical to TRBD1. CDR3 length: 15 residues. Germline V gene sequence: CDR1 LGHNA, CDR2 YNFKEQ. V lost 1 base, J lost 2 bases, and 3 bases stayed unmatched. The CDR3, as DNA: TGTGCCAGCAGCCAAGGGACAGGGGCGGCCTACGAGCAGTACTTC. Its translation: CASSQGTGAAYEQYF.

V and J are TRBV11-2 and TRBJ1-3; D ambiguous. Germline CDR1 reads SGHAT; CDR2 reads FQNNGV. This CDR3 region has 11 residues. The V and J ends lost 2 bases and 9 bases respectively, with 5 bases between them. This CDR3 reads CASSLWPTIYF. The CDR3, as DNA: TGTGCCAGCAGCTTATGGCCCACCATATATTTT.

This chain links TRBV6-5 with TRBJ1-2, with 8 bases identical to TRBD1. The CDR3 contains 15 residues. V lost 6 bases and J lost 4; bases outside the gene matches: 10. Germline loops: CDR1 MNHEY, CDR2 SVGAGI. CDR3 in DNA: TGTGCCAGCAGCTACCACAGGGGGAACGCCTATGGCTACACCTTC. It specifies CASSYHRGNAYGYTF.

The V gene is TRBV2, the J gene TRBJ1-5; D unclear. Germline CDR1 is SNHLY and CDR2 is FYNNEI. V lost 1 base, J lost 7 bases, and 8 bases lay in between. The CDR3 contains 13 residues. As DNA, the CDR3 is TGTGCCAGCAGTGAAGATGGAGGGCAGCCCCAGCATTTT. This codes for CASSEDGGQPQHF.

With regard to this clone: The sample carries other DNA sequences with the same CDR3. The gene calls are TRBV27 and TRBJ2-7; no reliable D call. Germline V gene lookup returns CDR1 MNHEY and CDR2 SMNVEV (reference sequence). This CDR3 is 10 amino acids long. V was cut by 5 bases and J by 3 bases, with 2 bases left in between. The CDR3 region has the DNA TGTGCCAGCAGTAGCTACGAGCAGTACTTC. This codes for CASSSYEQYF.